This TCR beta chain emerged from a study of blood T cell repertoires in COVID-19. Study as a whole: Sources were T cells, B-cell-depleted T cells, or PBMCs; the material itself was cDNA or gDNA.

Authors' processing steps: Amplifying reference gene primers gave estimates of nucleated cell counts. Sequencing used immunoSEQ multiplex PCR; TCRdb keeps in-frame clones, though not all of them. The V and J calls and clone size are taken from that table; D and trimming were inferred from the DNA. The sample includes about 310,000 clones, 70% to 90% of them seen just once. The CDR3 is 15 amino acids. V trimming: 1 base; J trimming: 4 bases; junction bases outside the gene matches: 3. Germline CDR1 reads KGHSH; CDR2 reads LQKENI. This chain links TRBV18 with TRBJ1-2; 10 nucleotides align to TRBD1. Source material: PBMCs or T cells enriched from blood (not recorded which). The clonotype comes from a man in his thirties or forties who had recovered from COVID-19. In DNA, the CDR3 is TGTGCCAGCTCACCACGAGGACAGGGGGGCTATGGCTACACCTTC. Translation gives CASSPRGQGGYGYTF. The full variable domain, completed using reference TRBV18 and TRBJ1-2, is NAGVMQNPRHLVRRRGQEARLRCSPMKGHSHVYWYRQLPEEGLKFMVYLQKENIIDESGMPKERFSAEFPKEGPSILRIQQVVRGDSAAYFCASSPRGQGGYGYTFGSGTRLTVV.